These 18 T cell receptor beta chains were sequenced from one sample in a study of blood T cells in healthy people across ages. Next came a second PCR, run for about 6 to 11 cycles, which used a sample-barcoded 5' primer along with a J-beta primer mix. Each CDR3 protein is one row after TCRdb ran MiXCR on the 5' RACE reads. The repertoire consists of about 640,000 distinct CDR3 sequences, with approximately 59% occurring once and the leading ten covering 30% to 40%. Sequenced material: blood. These receptors all stem from a man aged 55 to 70 in good health.

The rearrangement uses TRBV29-1 and TRBJ1-1, with 8 nucleotides matching TRBD1. Germline CDR1 SQVTM, CDR2 ANQGSEA. The CDR3 spans 14 residues. The V segment lost 6 bases and the J segment 1 base; nucleotides outside the gene matches: 7. CDR3 sequence reads: CSVEITGGNTEAFF. Written as DNA, the CDR3 is TGCAGCGTGGAAATTACAGGGGGGAACACTGAAGCTTTCTTT.

The table lists this clonotype with a count of one. The chain combines TRBV11-2 with TRBJ2-7; D perhaps matches TRBD1 (6 bases). CDR3 size: 17 residues. The germline CDR1 and CDR2 sequences are SGHAT and FQNNGV. Trimming stripped 5 bases from V and 0 bases from J, with 20 bases between. CDR3 residues: CASSPLVRQVHSYEQYF. In nucleotides, the CDR3 is TGTGCCAGCAGCCCCCTCGTGAGACAGGTCCACTCCTACGAGCAGTACTTC.

The V call is TRBV7-9, the J call TRBJ2-5; TRBD2 agrees at 8 bases. The CDR3 is 15 residues long. After removal of 4 bases from V and 2 bases from J, the junction contained 6 bases not matched to a gene. Germline V gives CDR1 SEHNR, CDR2 FQNEAQ (reference sequence). The CDR3: CASSWGLGYQETQYF. The CDR3 DNA reads as TGTGCCAGCAGCTGGGGACTAGGGTATCAAGAGACCCAGTACTTC.

The chain links TRBV12-3 or TRBV12-4 to TRBJ2-7, with unresolved D. The J call may be in error: the DNA end matches TRBJ2-4 better. This CDR3 has 15 residues. The CDR3 here is CASSPLGGAKNIQYF. The DNA of the CDR3 is TGTGCCAGCAGTCCCCTGGGCGGTGCCAAAAACATTCAGTACTTC.

V is TRBV20-1 and J is TRBJ1-1; D unresolved. The CDR3 length is 14 residues. Germline CDR1 DFQATT, CDR2 SNEGSKA (reference sequence). V was pared by 1 base and J by 4 bases, with 13 bases between. CDR3 amino acids: CSARGRRGSTEAFF. Written as DNA, the CDR3 is TGCAGTGCTAGAGGGCGAAGAGGGAGCACTGAAGCTTTCTTT.

The V call is TRBV7-8, the J call TRBJ2-5; D might be TRBD1 or TRBD2, each matching 5 bases. This CDR3 spans 17 amino acids. Per the germline V gene, CDR1 is SGHVS and CDR2 is FQNEAQ. The V end was cut by 5 bases, the J end by 3 bases, with 22 bases between. The CDR3 spells CASSQYRGDQKKETQYF. The DNA of the CDR3 is TGTGCCAGCAGCCAATACAGAGGGGACCAAAAGAAAGAGACCCAGTACTTC.

The CDR3 region has the DNA TGTGCCAGCAGTTTCTCCGACTTTGAGCAGTTCTTC. It translates to CASSFSDFEQFF. This chain links TRBV28 with TRBJ2-1; D not resolved. This CDR3 has 12 amino acids. V lost 3 bases and J 9 bases, leaving 9 bases between the germline ends. The germline V gene has CDR1 MDHEN and CDR2 SYDVKM.

The chain is built from TRBV7-9 and TRBJ1-6, with 7 bases fitting TRBD1. Looked up from germline, CDR1 is SEHNR and CDR2 is FQNEAQ (reference sequence). The CDR3 loop spans 15 amino acids. After removal of 1 base from V and 14 bases from J, the junction contained 11 bases not matched to a gene. CDR3 nucleotide sequence: TGTGCCAGCAGCTTAGGAGACAGGGAGGGTGGGACCCTCCACTTT. It is translated as CASSLGDREGGTLHF.

V and J are TRBV2 and TRBJ1-5; 9 bases are a match to TRBD1. V gave up 7 bases and J gave up 9 bases; unmatched junction bases: 7. The CDR3 loop spans 13 amino acids. Germline V gives CDR1 SNHLY, CDR2 FYNNEI. The chain's CDR3 is CASTPGQGRPQHF. CDR3 nucleotide sequence: TGTGCCAGCACCCCGGGACAGGGTCGGCCCCAGCATTTT.

CDR3 amino acids: CASSFEVPPPDTQYF. CDR3 bases: TGCGCCAGCAGCTTTGAGGTCCCCCCTCCAGATACGCAGTATTTT. The gene calls are TRBV5-1 and TRBJ2-3; D not resolved. V dropped 2 bases and J dropped 4 bases, with 14 bases sitting between them. This CDR3 region has 15 residues. Germline CDR1 and CDR2: SGHRS and YFSETQ.

This clonotype showed up just once. V usage is TRBV11-2 and J usage is TRBJ2-5; D is possibly TRBD1 or TRBD2 (5 bases each). Deletions cut 5 bases from V and 4 bases from J, with 17 bases between. The CDR3 runs to 15 residues. Germline V gene lookup returns CDR1 SGHAT and CDR2 FQNNGV. The CDR3 protein is CASSLGRRPGETQYF. The DNA of the CDR3 is TGTGCCAGCAGCCTGGGACGCCGGCCCGGAGAGACCCAGTACTTC.

The chain links TRBV6-2 or TRBV6-3 to TRBJ2-1; D is uncertain. The CDR3 consists of 14 residues. Germline loops: CDR1 MNHEY, CDR2 SVGEGT. The V end was cut by 6 bases, the J end by 3 bases, with 12 bases between. CDR3 amino acids: CASSRIESYNEQFF. The CDR3 DNA is TGTGCCAGCAGCCGGATAGAGAGCTACAATGAGCAGTTCTTC.

This clonotype has only a few counts. The rearrangement links TRBV7-2 to TRBJ1-1; D not certain. The CDR3 extends over 14 amino acids. Per the germline V gene, CDR1 is SGHTA and CDR2 is FQGNSA. Between the trimmed V and J ends, which lost 3 bases and 2 bases, there was a span of 10 bases. CDR3 sequence reads: CASSFGRSNTEAFF. DNA of the CDR3: TGTGCCAGCAGCTTCGGGAGGAGTAACACTGAAGCTTTCTTT.

V usage is TRBV3-1 and J usage is TRBJ2-7; either TRBD1 or TRBD2 may fit D (5 bases each). The CDR3 is 17 residues long. The V end was cut by 4 bases, the J end by 12 bases, with 31 bases between. CDR1 LGHDT and CDR2 YNNKEL come from the germline V gene (reference sequence). CDR3: CASSPLDPGRGGPPMYF. The CDR3 coding sequence is TGTGCCAGCAGCCCCTTAGACCCGGGGCGAGGAGGTCCACCCATGTACTTC.

This chain links TRBV6-5 with TRBJ2-1, with D possibly being TRBD1 (5 bases). Matching the DNA end better, TRBJ2-7 makes the J call doubtful. The CDR3 has 15 amino acids. CDR1 and CDR2 from the germline V gene are MNHEY and SVGAGI. CDR3 sequence reads: CASSYDSALYNEQYF. Here the CDR3 DNA reads TGTGCCAGCAGTTACGACAGCGCCTTATACAATGAGCAGTACTTC.

The V gene is TRBV28, the J gene TRBJ2-4, with D perhaps TRBD1 (6 bases). The CDR3 is made up of 15 amino acids. CDR1 and CDR2 from the germline V gene are MDHEN and SYDVKM. Deletions cut 3 bases from V and 6 bases from J, with 15 bases between. For the CDR3, the DNA is TGTGCCAGCAGTTTCCCAGGGGACCCCAGAAACATTCAGTACTTC. This codes for CASSFPGDPRNIQYF.

The chain links TRBV29-1 to TRBJ2-5, with D hard to call. The last part of the DNA fits TRBJ2-7 better; the J call may be wrong. In germline, CDR1 is SQVTM, CDR2 ANQGSEA. The CDR3 totals 11 residues. The DNA for the CDR3 is TGCAGCGTTGCGATAAACTACGAGCAGTACTTC. Translated: CSVAINYEQYF.

This clonotype was observed a few times. The gene calls are TRBV5-1 and TRBJ2-3, with 11 bases matching TRBD2. Germline V gene data show CDR1 as SGHRS and CDR2 as YFSETQ. The CDR3 contains 15 residues. V lost 4 bases, J lost 6 bases, and 7 bases stayed unmatched. The CDR3 DNA sequence: TGCGCCAGCAGCCTGACTAGCGGGGATTTCGATACGCAGTATTTT. Translated, it gives CASSLTSGDFDTQYF.